Reported below is one T cell receptor (beta chain). The data originate from a study of CD8+ T cells in alopecia areata. Study information: Twice daily, treated patients received 5 to 10 mg of oral tofacitinib.

V lost 3 bases, J lost 2 bases, and 7 bases lay in between. The CDR3 totals 13 residues. Germline CDR1 reads KGHSH; CDR2 reads LQKENI. cDNA prepared by RNA extraction and subsequent reverse transcription served as the template for sequencing. Profiled with immunoSEQ multiplex PCR; TCRdb holds only in-frame clones, not every one. The sample includes roughly 20,000 clones, approximately 70% of them seen just once. Peripheral blood and lesional scalp punch biopsies were taken from alopecia areata patients. Source: skin, taken at week 0. The receptor comes from a human donor with alopecia areata. This chain links TRBV18 with TRBJ1-2; tentative D call: TRBD1 (5 bases). CDR3 amino acids: CASSPGPNYGYTF. In nucleotides, the CDR3 is TGTGCCAGCTCACCGGGACCAAACTATGGCTACACCTTC.